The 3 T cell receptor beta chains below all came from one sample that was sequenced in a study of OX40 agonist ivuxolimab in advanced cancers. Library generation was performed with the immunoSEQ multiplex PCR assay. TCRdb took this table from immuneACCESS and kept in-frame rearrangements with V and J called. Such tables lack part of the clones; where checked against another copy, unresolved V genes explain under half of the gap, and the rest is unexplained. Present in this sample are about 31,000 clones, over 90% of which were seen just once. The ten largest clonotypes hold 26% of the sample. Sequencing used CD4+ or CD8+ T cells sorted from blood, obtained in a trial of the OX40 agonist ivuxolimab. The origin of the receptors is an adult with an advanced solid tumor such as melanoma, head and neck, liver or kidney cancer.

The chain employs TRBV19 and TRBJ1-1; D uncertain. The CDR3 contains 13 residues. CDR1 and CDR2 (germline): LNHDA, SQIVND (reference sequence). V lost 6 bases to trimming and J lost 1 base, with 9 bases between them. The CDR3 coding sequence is TGTGCCAGTAGCACGAACGGGAACACTGAAGCTTTCTTT. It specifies CASSTNGNTEAFF.

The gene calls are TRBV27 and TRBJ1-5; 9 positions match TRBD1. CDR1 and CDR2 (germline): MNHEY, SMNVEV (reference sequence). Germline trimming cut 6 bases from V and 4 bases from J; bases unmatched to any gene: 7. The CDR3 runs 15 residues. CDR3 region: CASSPTGGENQPQHF. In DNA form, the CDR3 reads TGTGCCAGCAGCCCCACAGGGGGCGAGAATCAGCCCCAGCATTTT.

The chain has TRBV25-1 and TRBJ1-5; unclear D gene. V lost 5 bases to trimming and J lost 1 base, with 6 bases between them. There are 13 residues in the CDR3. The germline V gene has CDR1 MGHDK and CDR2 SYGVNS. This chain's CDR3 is CASSSWSNQPQHF. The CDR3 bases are TGTGCCAGCAGTAGCTGGAGCAATCAGCCCCAGCATTTT. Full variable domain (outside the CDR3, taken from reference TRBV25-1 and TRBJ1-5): EADIYQTPRYLVIGTGKKITLECSQTMGHDKMYWYQQDPGMELHLIHYSYGVNSTEKGDLSSESTVSRIRTEHFPLTLESARPSHTSQYLCASSSWSNQPQHFGDGTRLSIL.